This is a list of T cell receptor beta chains from one sample in a study of T-cell memory formation after mild COVID-19. Using its own MiXCR run on the 5' RACE reads, TCRdb lists one record per CDR3 protein. The data contain 150,000 to 200,000 distinct CDR3 sequences, 9.5% to 13% of them singletons. Specimen: PBMCs or a T cell subset sorted from them (not recorded which). All receptors derive from a man younger than 30 who had mild COVID-19 (a few samples of this study predate the infection). Cell type and time point are not known. CDR3s include the opening cysteine and the closing phenylalanine or tryptophan. The D gene is left open where the match is weak. Size is stated for part of the rows, as once, few or many counts, or as a class when the clone is expanded.

V gene	clone size	J gene	D gene	CDR3 DNA	CDR3 protein
TRBV7-2	NA	TRBJ2-7	NA	TGTGCCAGCAGCTTAGCGGGGGTAGGGAAATTATCCTACGAGCAGTACTTC	CASSLAGVGKLSYEQYF
TRBV5-1	NA	TRBJ1-1	NA	TGCGCCAGCAGTTCAGCAAGAGGACCCCCAATGGCTTTCTTT	CASSSARGPPMAFF
TRBV4-2	few	TRBJ2-1	TRBD1	TGTGCCAGCAGCCAACGACGAGAGGGGGCGGCGGGGTTCTTC	CASSQRREGAAGFF
TRBV27	many	TRBJ2-5	NA	TGTGCCAGCAGTAAGACAGGCTCGAGGACCCAGTACTTC	CASSKTGSRTQYF
TRBV5-1	NA	TRBJ2-1	TRBD2	TGCGCCAGCAGCCCGACTAGCGGGGGGGGAACAAATGAGCAGTTCTTC	CASSPTSGGGTNEQFF
TRBV5-6	NA	TRBJ1-1	NA	TGTGCCAGCAGCTGGGGCCGCGGGGTTGTGGCTTTCTTT	CASSWGRGVVAFF
TRBV5-1	many	TRBJ2-5	NA	TGCGCCAGCAGCTTCGCGAAGACCCAGTACTTC	CASSFAKTQYF
TRBV20-1	NA	TRBJ1-2	NA	TGCAGTGCTAGGGACGGACTTAACTATGGCTACACCTTC	CSARDGLNYGYTF
TRBV20-1	few	TRBJ2-5	TRBD2	TGCAGTGCTCCCGCGGGCCTAGCGGGGCAGGGGACCCAGTACTTC	CSAPAGLAGQGTQYF
TRBV20-1	few	TRBJ1-1	TRBD1	TGCAGTGCTAGAGATCCCAGGGGGAGCGCTGAAGCTTTCTTT	CSARDPRGSAEAFF
TRBV11-3	few	TRBJ1-1	NA	TGTGCCAGCAGCCGGGGACGGTCGAACACTGAAGCTTTCTTT	CASSRGRSNTEAFF
TRBV20-1	NA	TRBJ1-1	NA	TGCAGTGCTAGAGGGACTCTCAAAAAGACTGAAGCTTTCTTT	CSARGTLKKTEAFF
TRBV3-1	few	TRBJ2-7	TRBD1	TGTGCCAGCAGCCCACACCACGTACTCCGGGACAGGGTACCACGCGAGCAGTACTTC	CASSPHHVLRDRVPREQYF
TRBV19	NA	TRBJ2-1	NA	TGTGCCAGTAATCCCAGGGGGGGTTCCTACAATGAGCAGTTCTTC	CASNPRGGSYNEQFF
TRBV20-1	many	TRBJ2-1	NA	TGCAGTGCTCCGGGCTCCTACAATGAGCAGTTCTTC	CSAPGSYNEQFF
TRBV18	NA	TRBJ2-5	TRBD1	TGTGCCAGCTCACCTACGGGACAGGTTCGGTGGGAGACCCAGTACTTC	CASSPTGQVRWETQYF
TRBV7-3	few	TRBJ1-1	NA	TGTGCCAGCAGCTTAAGTTCTTCGAGGCCTGGCACTGAAGCTTTCTTT	CASSLSSSRPGTEAFF
TRBV9	NA	TRBJ1-2	NA	TGTGCCAGCGGGACTCCCACTTATGGCTACACCTTC	CASGTPTYGYTF
TRBV20-1	many	TRBJ2-3	NA	TGCAGTGCTAGCGGGGGAGTGCAGTATTTT	CSASGGVQYF
TRBV6-6	few	TRBJ1-5	NA	TGTGCCAGCAGTGACGCCGGGAGGCCTGATCAGCCCCAGCATTTT	CASSDAGRPDQPQHF
TRBV7-9	NA	TRBJ1-4	TRBD1	TGTGCCAGCAGCAGGACAGGGCGAGGGGAAAAACTGTTTTTT	CASSRTGRGEKLFF
TRBV4-3	many	TRBJ2-1	TRBD2	TGCGCCAGCAGCCAAGATATTGGCGGCGGGGGTCGGAATGAGCAGTTCTTC	CASSQDIGGGGRNEQFF
TRBV29-1	few	TRBJ1-1	NA	TGCAGCGTTGTCGGGCCGATGAACACTGAAGCTTTCTTT	CSVVGPMNTEAFF
TRBV5-1	few	TRBJ2-2	NA	TGCGCCAGCAGCTTGACCCCGAGGGACACCGGGGAGCTGTTTTTT	CASSLTPRDTGELFF
TRBV7-9	many	TRBJ1-1	TRBD1	TGTGCCAGCAGCTTCTCCCCGGGACAGGGAACCACTGAAGCTTTCTTT	CASSFSPGQGTTEAFF
TRBV5-1	many	TRBJ2-5	TRBD2	TGCGCCAGCAGCCTTGGACTAGCGGGGAACCAAGAGACCCAGTACTTC	CASSLGLAGNQETQYF
TRBV5-6	NA	TRBJ2-1	NA	TGTGCCAGCAGAATTGTTCCGGGGCGCGGTGAGCAGTTCTTC	CASRIVPGRGEQFF
TRBV11-2	few	TRBJ2-3	TRBD2	TGTGCCAGCAGTCCAGTGGTAGCGGGGCACACAGATACGCAGTATTTT	CASSPVVAGHTDTQYF
TRBV14	few	TRBJ1-1	NA	TGTGCCAGCAGCCAAGTAACGAACACTGAAGCTTTCTTT	CASSQVTNTEAFF
TRBV5-1	NA	TRBJ2-2	TRBD2	TGCGCCAGCAGCTTGGCCGGTAGCGGGGGACTGAACACCGGGGAGCTGTTTTTT	CASSLAGSGGLNTGELFF
TRBV28	NA	TRBJ2-5	TRBD2	TGTGCCAGCAGTACCTCTCAGACTAGCGGGGGCCCCGGGGAGACCCAGTACTTC	CASSTSQTSGGPGETQYF
TRBV12-3/TRBV12-4	NA	TRBJ2-7	NA	TGTGCCAGCAGCCGACGGGACAATACCTACGAGCAGTACTTC	CASSRRDNTYEQYF
TRBV19	NA	TRBJ2-1	TRBD1	TGTGCCAGTAGTATCCCCCCCGGGACAGGGGGCGTTGAGCAGTTCTTC	CASSIPPGTGGVEQFF